This entry describes one T cell receptor (beta chain). These data come from a study of identifying expanded T cells in peripheral blood. The CDR3 has 13 residues. The germline V gene has CDR1 LNHDA and CDR2 SQIVND (reference sequence). V lost 6 bases, J lost 5 bases, and 11 bases lay in between. Clones were sequenced by immunoSEQ multiplex PCR, and TCRdb holds only the in-frame ones, with some missing. The sample has some 75,000 clones, roughly 90% seen once. Healthy donors had no documented immune events, such as infections, while sampled. The source is a person aged 18 to 69 in good health. The chain recombines TRBV19 with TRBJ1-5, with a weak D call TRBD1 (6 bases). The sequenced sample consisted of blood. The CDR3 nucleotides read TGTGCCAGTAGCCCGGGACACGATCAGCCCCAGCATTTT. Its protein is CASSPGHDQPQHF.